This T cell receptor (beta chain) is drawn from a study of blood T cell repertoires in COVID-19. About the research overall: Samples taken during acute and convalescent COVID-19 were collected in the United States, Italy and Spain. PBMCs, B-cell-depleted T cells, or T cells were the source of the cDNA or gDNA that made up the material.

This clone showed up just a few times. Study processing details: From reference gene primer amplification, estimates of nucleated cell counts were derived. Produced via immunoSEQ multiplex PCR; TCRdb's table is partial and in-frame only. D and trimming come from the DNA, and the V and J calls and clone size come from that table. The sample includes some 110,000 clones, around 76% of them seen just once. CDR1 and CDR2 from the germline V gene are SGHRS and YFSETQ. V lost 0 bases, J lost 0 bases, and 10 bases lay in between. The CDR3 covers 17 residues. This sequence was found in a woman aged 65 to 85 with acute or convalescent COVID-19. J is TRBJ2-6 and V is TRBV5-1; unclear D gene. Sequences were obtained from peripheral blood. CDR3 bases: TGCGCCAGCAGCTTGGCGCGGAATCCCTCTGGGGCCAACGTCCTGACTTTC. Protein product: CASSLARNPSGANVLTF. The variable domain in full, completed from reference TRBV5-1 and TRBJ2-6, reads KAGVTQTPRYLIKTRGQQVTLSCSPISGHRSVSWYQQTPGQGLQFLFEYFSETQRNKGNFPGRFSGRQFSNSRSEMNVSTLELGDSALYLCASSLARNPSGANVLTFGAGSRLTVL.